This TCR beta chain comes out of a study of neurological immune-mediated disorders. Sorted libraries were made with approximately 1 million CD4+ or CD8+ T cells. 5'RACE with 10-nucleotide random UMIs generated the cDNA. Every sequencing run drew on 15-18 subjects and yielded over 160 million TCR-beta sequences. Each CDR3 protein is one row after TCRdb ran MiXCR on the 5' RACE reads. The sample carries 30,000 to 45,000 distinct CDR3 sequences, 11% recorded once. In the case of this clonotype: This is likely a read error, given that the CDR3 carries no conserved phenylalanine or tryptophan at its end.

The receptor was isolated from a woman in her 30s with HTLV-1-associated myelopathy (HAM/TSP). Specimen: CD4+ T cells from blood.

CDR3 sequence (DNA): TGTGCCAGCTCACCAGGGACACTGCCGTATGGCTACACCGTC. This encodes CASSPGTLPYGYTV. The V call is TRBV18, the J call TRBJ1-2, with D perhaps TRBD1 (6 bases). This CDR3 is 14 amino acids long. The germline V gene has CDR1 KGHSH and CDR2 LQKENI. Deletions cut 2 bases from V and 5 bases from J, with 12 bases between.